This T cell receptor beta chain was found in a study of OX40 agonist ivuxolimab in advanced cancers. Study details: While on treatment, patients had intravenous ivuxolimab at 0.01 to 10 mg/kg every 2 weeks.

Study outcomes and limitations: At 0.1 to 3.0 mg/kg, clonal expansion of CD4+ and CD8+ blood T cells had occurred by week 6. Low normalized clonal expansion also occurred in some nonresponding patients. There were, on average, more expanded clones in CD8+ T cells than in CD4+.

Concerning this clone itself: Its antigen is unidentified.

The CDR3 is 15 amino acids. V lost 5 bases to trimming and J lost 2 bases; unmatched junction nucleotides: 4. Germline CDR1 SGHAT, CDR2 FQNNGV. Profiled with immunoSEQ multiplex PCR; TCRdb holds only in-frame clones, not every one. The table shows roughly 36,000 clones, with 70% to 85% occurring only once. This chain connects TRBV11-2 to TRBJ2-5, with TRBD1 matching over 11 bases. Material: CD4+ or CD8+ T cells sorted from blood, obtained in a trial of the OX40 agonist ivuxolimab. This TCR derives from an adult with an advanced solid tumor such as melanoma, head and neck, liver or kidney cancer. CDR3: CASSADRGRQETQYF. The CDR3 nucleotides are TGTGCCAGCAGCGCGGACAGGGGGCGACAAGAGACCCAGTACTTC.